The 27 T cell receptor beta chains below come from one sample, sequenced in a study of T cell changes during pregnancy in multiple sclerosis (dated by TCRdb to between 2018 and 2020). Library preparation employed the immunoSEQ multiplex PCR assay. TCRdb obtained this table from immuneACCESS and retained in-frame rearrangements with V and J assigned. These tables miss some clones; where compared with another copy, unresolved V genes account for less than half of the shortfall, and the remainder is unexplained. The sample data list almost 40,000 clones, and approximately 90% of these were observed just once. Under 0.4% of the sample goes to the ten largest clones. The sequencing used CD4+ T cells from peripheral blood mononuclear cells, collected in the third trimester of pregnancy. These receptors were taken from a female donor in good health, enrolled as a control in a pregnancy study.

This rearrangement joins TRBV7-9 to TRBJ2-1; D is uncertain. The CDR3 runs to 14 residues. Trimming took off 5 bases at V and 2 bases at J, with 10 bases between the two ends. Germline V gene lookup returns CDR1 SEHNR and CDR2 FQNEAQ (reference sequence). CDR3: CASSPLVAYNEQFF. For the CDR3, the DNA is TGTGCCAGCAGCCCCTTAGTCGCCTACAATGAGCAGTTCTTC. Supplemented by reference TRBV7-9 and TRBJ2-1, the full variable domain reads DTGVSQNPRHKITKRGQNVTFRCDPISEHNRLYWYRQTLGQGPEFLTYFQNEAQLEKSRLLSDRFSAERPKGSFSTLEIQRTEQGDSAMYLCASSPLVAYNEQFFGPGTRLTVL.

This chain uses TRBV23-1 with TRBJ1-4; 9 bases map to TRBD1. TRBV23-1 counts as an open reading frame of uncertain function. V shed 5 bases and J 4 bases; nucleotides not matched to a gene: 5. The CDR3 runs to 15 residues. The CDR3 region is CASSNRGPFNEKLFF. Here the CDR3 DNA reads TGCGCCAGCAGTAACAGGGGGCCTTTTAATGAAAAACTGTTTTTT.

This sequence joins TRBV29-1 and TRBJ2-1; 13 bases are a match to TRBD2. There are 14 residues in the CDR3. The V gene's germline CDR1 is SQVTM and CDR2 ANQGSEA. V shed 6 bases, J shed 9 bases, and the junction held 8 bases outside the gene matches. CDR3 residues: CSVAGLAGASEQFF. CDR3 DNA: TGCAGCGTCGCAGGACTAGCGGGAGCCTCTGAGCAGTTCTTC.

The rearrangement links TRBV7-2 to TRBJ1-2; D unclear. The CDR3 has 13 amino acids. The V end was cut by 3 bases, the J end by 5 bases, with 10 bases between. The germline V gene has CDR1 SGHTA and CDR2 FQGNSA. The CDR3 region has the DNA TGTGCCAGCAGCTTTGACATGGAATATGGCTACACCTTC. Translation gives CASSFDMEYGYTF.

The J gene is TRBJ2-2, the V gene TRBV5-6, with 7 bases identical to TRBD2. Per germline, CDR1 SGHDT and CDR2 YYEEEE. This CDR3 comprises 16 residues. Losses at the gene ends were 6 bases for V and 3 bases for J; bases not matched to a gene: 11. The DNA for the CDR3 is TGTGCCAGCACCTCCCCGGGACTATTCGACACCGGGGAGCTGTTTTTT. Its protein is CASTSPGLFDTGELFF.

The CDR3 region is CASRPTEAGGLGAQYF. CDR3 bases: TGCGCCAGCAGACCAACTGAAGCGGGAGGGCTTGGGGCCCAGTACTTC. This sequence joins TRBV5-1 and TRBJ2-5, with 10 bases fitting TRBD2. Trimming cost V 5 bases and J 9 bases; bases outside gene matches: 16. Germline values: CDR1 SGHRS, CDR2 YFSETQ. The CDR3 has 16 residues.

This sequence joins TRBV14 and TRBJ1-2, with 7 positions matching TRBD1. The CDR3 is 12 amino acids. V was clipped by 4 bases and J by 4 bases; unmatched bases: 0. CDR1 SGHDN and CDR2 FVKESK come from the germline V gene. The DNA for the CDR3 is TGTGCCAGCAGCCGACAGGGCTATGGCTACACCTTC. Residues: CASSRQGYGYTF.

This sequence joins TRBV5-1 and TRBJ2-3; 9 nucleotides match TRBD2. Trimming cost V 0 bases and J 0 bases; bases outside gene matches: 14. The germline V gene has CDR1 SGHRS and CDR2 YFSETQ. This CDR3 contains 20 residues. CDR3 DNA sequence: TGCGCCAGCAGCTTGGGCCCACGGGTCCTAGCGGGACCTAGCACAGATACGCAGTATTTT. Translated: CASSLGPRVLAGPSTDTQYF.

The rearrangement links TRBV14 to TRBJ1-1; maybe TRBD1 (5 bases). V was shortened by 4 bases and J by 7 bases, with 19 bases between the two germline ends. Germline V CDR1 and CDR2: SGHDN, FVKESK. The CDR3 is made up of 15 amino acids. CDR3 protein: CASSLGRTMGLEAFF. CDR3 DNA sequence: TGTGCCAGCAGCCTAGGAAGGACGATGGGGCTTGAAGCTTTCTTT.

The V and J genes are TRBV6-4 and TRBJ2-2, with TRBD2 identical over 11 bases. Trimming took 7 bases from V and 0 from J; bases not matched to a gene: 13. This CDR3 has 19 amino acids. The germline V gene encodes CDR1 MRHNA and CDR2 SNTAGT. This CDR3 reads CASTNRIPGLAANTGELFF. Written as DNA, the CDR3 is TGTGCCAGCACCAACCGGATACCGGGACTAGCGGCGAACACCGGGGAGCTGTTTTTT.

V usage is TRBV5-6 and J usage is TRBJ2-7; D is perhaps TRBD1 (7 bases). This CDR3 has 15 residues. Germline CDR1 SGHDT, CDR2 YYEEEE. The V and J ends lost 5 bases and 2 bases respectively, with 17 bases between them. In DNA, the CDR3 is TGTGCCAGCAGAAACGGGGGACAGACCACCTACGAGCAGTACTTC. Protein product: CASRNGGQTTYEQYF.

The chain couples TRBV28 to TRBJ1-4; possibly TRBD1 for D (5 bases). Trimming pared 6 bases from V and 2 bases from J, leaving 13 bases between. The CDR3 is 15 residues long. From germline, CDR1 is MDHEN and CDR2 SYDVKM. CDR3 sequence reads: CASSSVDSTNEKLFF. The CDR3 DNA follows: TGTGCCAGCAGCTCAGTAGACAGTACTAATGAAAAACTGTTTTTT.

The table lists this clone with a few counts. J is TRBJ2-5 and V is TRBV7-2; 15 bases map to TRBD2. This CDR3 contains 18 residues. Germline V gene data show CDR1 as SGHTA and CDR2 as FQGNSA. The J segment lost 1 base and the V segment lost 4 bases, leaving 7 bases of the junction unmatched. CDR3: CASSSGGTSGRPQETQYF. CDR3 nucleotides: TGTGCCAGCAGCTCCGGGGGGACTAGCGGGAGGCCCCAAGAGACCCAGTACTTC.

This chain connects TRBV11-1 to TRBJ1-1; no clear D. Germline lookup yields CDR1 SGHAT and CDR2 FQDESV (reference sequence). The CDR3 covers 14 residues. V shed 4 bases and J shed 10 bases, with 19 bases lying between them. The CDR3 nucleotides are TGTGCCAGCAGCTCATTGACGGGTTCTCCAAGAGCTTTCTTT. Protein sequence: CASSSLTGSPRAFF. Full variable domain (rest looked up from reference TRBV11-1 and TRBJ1-1): EAEVAQSPRYKITEKSQAVAFWCDPISGHATLYWYRQILGQGPELLVQFQDESVVDDSQLPKDRFSAERLKGVDSTLKIQPAELGDSAMYLCASSSLTGSPRAFFGQGTRLTVV.

This chain joins TRBV6-4 and TRBJ2-5; 8 positions match TRBD1. V lost 6 bases to trimming and J lost 2 bases; unmatched junction nucleotides: 11. CDR1 is MRHNA and CDR2 is SNTAGT in the germline V gene. This CDR3 has 16 amino acids. DNA of the CDR3: TGTGCCAGCAGGGGGGATAGGACAGGGACTCAAGAGACCCAGTACTTC. It encodes CASRGDRTGTQETQYF.

This clone was seen only once. The V and J genes are TRBV19 and TRBJ1-2; D is ambiguous. V was shortened by 1 base and J by 1 base, with 19 bases between the two germline ends. CDR3 length: 18 residues. Germline CDR1 is LNHDA and CDR2 is SQIVND (reference sequence). The CDR3: CASSIVGGSKTLNYGYTF. DNA of the CDR3: TGTGCCAGTAGTATAGTTGGAGGAAGCAAAACACTTAACTATGGCTACACCTTC.

This clone occurred a few times. V usage is TRBV9 and J usage is TRBJ2-1, with 9 bases matching TRBD1. The germline V gene has CDR1 SGDLS and CDR2 YYNGEE. CDR3 length: 15 residues. The V segment lost 0 bases and the J segment 4 bases; nucleotides outside the gene matches: 2. The CDR3 is CASSVAGQGYNEQFF. CDR3 nucleotide sequence: TGTGCCAGCAGCGTAGCTGGACAGGGGTACAATGAGCAGTTCTTC.

This clone was detected only a few times. V and J are TRBV6-6 and TRBJ1-3; tentatively, D is TRBD1 (6 bases). Germline V gene sequence: CDR1 MNHNY, CDR2 SVGAGI (reference sequence). Trimming left V 6 bases short and J 3 bases short, with 9 bases between. The CDR3 consists of 13 residues. CDR3 sequence: CASSRGLGNTIYF. In nucleotides, the CDR3 is TGTGCCAGCAGCAGGGGTCTTGGAAACACCATATATTTT.

The gene calls are TRBV2 and TRBJ2-7, with D uncertain. CDR1 and CDR2 (germline): SNHLY, FYNNEI. The CDR3 sequence is 11 residues long. The germline V and J ends were trimmed by 3 bases and 4 bases, with 4 bases remaining between them. The CDR3, as DNA: TGTGCCAGCAGTGACGTGTACGAGCAGTACTTC. This gives the protein CASSDVYEQYF.

V is TRBV18 and J is TRBJ1-1, with a tentative D call TRBD1 (5 bases). This CDR3 spans 15 amino acids. Between the trimmed V and J ends, which lost 3 bases and 3 bases, there was a span of 14 bases. CDR1 and CDR2 from the germline V gene are KGHSH and LQKENI. The CDR3 loop is CASSPQGGEDTEAFF. CDR3 in DNA: TGTGCCAGCTCACCCCAGGGCGGGGAGGACACTGAAGCTTTCTTT.

This clone appeared a single time. The chain employs TRBV10-3 and TRBJ2-3; 9 bases align to TRBD2. The germline V gene has CDR1 ENHRY and CDR2 SYGVKD. J gave up 0 bases and V 4 bases, and 2 bases lay outside the gene matches. The CDR3 is 15 amino acids. DNA of the CDR3: TGTGCCATCAGTGGGGCGGGAGGGAGCACAGATACGCAGTATTTT. Its protein product is CAISGAGGSTDTQYF.

The chain couples TRBV5-1 to TRBJ2-3; D is unresolved. Trimming pared 4 bases from V and 4 bases from J, leaving 10 bases between. Germline V lookup: CDR1 SGHRS, CDR2 YFSETQ. The CDR3 covers 13 residues. CDR3 loop: CASSPGGSDTQYF. CDR3 DNA sequence: TGCGCCAGCAGCCCGGGTGGGTCAGATACGCAGTATTTT.

The count of this clone is one. This rearrangement joins TRBV15 to TRBJ1-6; TRBD1 aligns across 7 bases. Germline values: CDR1 LNHNV, CDR2 YYDKDF (reference sequence). CDR3 length equals 15 residues. V was clipped by 5 bases and J by 5 bases; unmatched bases: 6. The CDR3 coding sequence is TGTGCCACCAGCGGATTCCAGGGGGATAATTCACCCCTCCACTTT. This sequence encodes CATSGFQGDNSPLHF.

V and J are TRBV7-6 and TRBJ2-5, with D unresolved. Germline V CDR1 and CDR2: SGHVS, FNYEAQ. The germline V and J ends were trimmed by 1 base and 4 bases, with 13 bases remaining between them. CDR3 size: 15 residues. This CDR3 is CASSLDTARVETQYF. As DNA, the CDR3 is TGTGCCAGCAGCTTAGATACCGCACGGGTAGAGACCCAGTACTTC.

V gene TRBV6-5 combines with J gene TRBJ1-1, with D unresolved. This CDR3 contains 15 residues. CDR1 MNHEY and CDR2 SVGAGI come from the germline V gene. Trimming shortened V by 4 bases and J by 1 base, and 13 bases separated the two germline ends. CDR3 nucleotides: TGTGCCAGCAGTTGGGTCTCTGGGAGGAACACTGAAGCTTTCTTT. This codes for CASSWVSGRNTEAFF.

The V and J genes are TRBV7-9 and TRBJ1-1; D might be TRBD1 (5 bases). V was pared by 1 base and J by 1 base, with 7 bases between. The CDR3 has 14 residues. CDR1 is SEHNR, CDR2 FQNEAQ, per germline (reference sequence). The CDR3 protein is CASSLGGGNTEAFF. CDR3 nucleotides: TGTGCCAGCAGCTTAGGCGGGGGGAACACTGAAGCTTTCTTT.

CDR3 nucleotides: TGCGCCAGCATAATCTGCGCGTGGCCCCAGGGTAGAGAGACCCAGTACTTC. This codes for CASIICAWPQGRETQYF. The V gene is TRBV10-1, the J gene TRBJ2-5; a weak D match, TRBD1 (5 bases). This CDR3 is 17 amino acids long. The germline gives CDR1 WNHNN, CDR2 SYGVQD (reference sequence). Trimming took off 7 bases at V and 4 bases at J, with 25 bases between the two ends.